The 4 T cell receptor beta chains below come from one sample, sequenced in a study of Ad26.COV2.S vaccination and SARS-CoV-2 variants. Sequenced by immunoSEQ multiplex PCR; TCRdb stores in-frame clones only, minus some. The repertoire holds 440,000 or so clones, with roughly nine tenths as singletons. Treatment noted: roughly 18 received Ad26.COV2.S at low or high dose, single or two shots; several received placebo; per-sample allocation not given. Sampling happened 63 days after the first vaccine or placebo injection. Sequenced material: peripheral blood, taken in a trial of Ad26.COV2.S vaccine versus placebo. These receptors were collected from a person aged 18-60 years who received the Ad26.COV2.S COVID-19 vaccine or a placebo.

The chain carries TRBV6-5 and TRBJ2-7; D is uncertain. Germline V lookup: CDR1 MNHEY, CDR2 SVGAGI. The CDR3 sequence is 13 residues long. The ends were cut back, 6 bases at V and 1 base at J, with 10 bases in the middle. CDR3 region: CASRGSPSYEQYF. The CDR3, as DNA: TGTGCCAGCAGAGGAAGCCCTTCCTACGAGCAGTACTTC.

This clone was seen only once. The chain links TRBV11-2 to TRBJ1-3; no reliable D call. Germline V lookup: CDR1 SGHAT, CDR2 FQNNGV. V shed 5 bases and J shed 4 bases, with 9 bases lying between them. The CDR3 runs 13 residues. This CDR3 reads CASSAPVGNTIYF. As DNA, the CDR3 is TGTGCCAGCAGCGCCCCCGTGGGAAACACCATATATTTT.

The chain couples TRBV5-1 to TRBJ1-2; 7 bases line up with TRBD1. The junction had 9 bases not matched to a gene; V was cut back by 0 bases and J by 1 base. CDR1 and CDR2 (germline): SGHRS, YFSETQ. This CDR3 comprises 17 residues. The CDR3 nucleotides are TGCGCCAGCAGCTTGGGTCGGACAGGCACTTTTAACTATGGCTACACCTTC. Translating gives CASSLGRTGTFNYGYTF.

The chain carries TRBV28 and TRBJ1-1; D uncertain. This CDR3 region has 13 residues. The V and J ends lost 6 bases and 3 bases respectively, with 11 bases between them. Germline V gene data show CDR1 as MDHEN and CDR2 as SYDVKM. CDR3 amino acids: CASRPRPDTEAFF. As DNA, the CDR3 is TGTGCCAGCAGACCCCGTCCCGACACTGAAGCTTTCTTT.